The count of the clone carrying this T cell receptor (beta chain) is one. Its antigen is not known. There were no participants with HIV treated outside the United States. These data come from a study of long-term antiretroviral therapy in people with HIV. Runs used v3.0 of the immunoSEQ assay and were done at survey level. Produced via immunoSEQ multiplex PCR; TCRdb's table is partial and in-frame only. Among 15,000 or so clones listed, about 94% were seen once. General study points: Pre-ART clonal expansion yielded clones that dominated the repertoire at all time points.

Germline CDR1 reads LGHNA; CDR2 reads YNFKEQ. The CDR3 totals 14 residues. Trimming stripped 4 bases from V and 0 bases from J, with 8 bases between. The clonotype was recovered from a woman between 50 and 59 years old with HIV. Sample: unsorted PBMCs, taken just under 6.5 years after starting antiretroviral therapy. This chain connects TRBV4-2 to TRBJ2-3, with unresolved D. CDR3 residues: CASSPLSSTDTQYF. In nucleotides, the CDR3 is TGTGCCAGCAGCCCCCTCTCGAGCACAGATACGCAGTATTTT.